This is a list of T cell receptor beta chains from one sample in a study of cytomegalovirus exposure and HLA in healthy donors. TCRdb keeps only in-frame clones here, not all; method: immunoSEQ multiplex PCR. The sample lists around 150,000 clones, about three quarters occurring once. Sequencing was carried out using PBMCs. Receptors originate from a female donor in good health and CMV-seropositive. The CDR3 runs from the conserved cysteine through the conserved F or W. The order of the fields is CDR3 DNA, CDR3 protein, clone size, V gene, J gene, D gene. A D gene is named only where the DNA matches it firmly. The size of a clone is reported for some rows only, either as once, few or many, or as a class for expanded clones.

TGTGCCAGCAGTTTTTCAGGGAACGGTCAGCCCCAGCATTTT	CASSFSGNGQPQHF	NA	TRBV28	TRBJ1-5	NA
TGTGCCAGCAGTGAATGGGAGGGGTTGGCGAATCAGCCCCAGCATTTT	CASSEWEGLANQPQHF	NA	TRBV6-1	TRBJ1-5	NA
TGTGCCAGTAGTATAGGGTCTAGCGGGATAACTCAGCAGTTCTTC	CASSIGSSGITQQFF	NA	TRBV19	TRBJ2-1	TRBD2
TGTGCCAGCTCCCATCAAGACAGGGCTGGCTACACCTTC	CASSHQDRAGYTF	NA	TRBV18	TRBJ1-2	TRBD1
TGTGCCAGCACCCCCGACCAGGGGGGATCCTACGAGCAGTACTTC	CASTPDQGGSYEQYF	NA	TRBV6-6	TRBJ2-7	NA
TGTGCCAGCAGCTTAGGGACTAGCGGGGGGGCCAACATTCAGTATTTT	CASSLGTSGGANIQYF	once	TRBV7-7	TRBJ2-3	TRBD2
TGTGCCAGCAGACCTGGGGCGAGCGGGGCCAACGTCCTGACTTTC	CASRPGASGANVLTF	NA	TRBV28	TRBJ2-6	NA
TGTGCCAGCAGTCCACGGGACAGGGGGCCTGATTCACCCCTCCACTTT	CASSPRDRGPDSPLHF	NA	TRBV28	TRBJ1-6	TRBD1
TGTGCCAGCAGTGAAAAGGAGGCCCGGAATACGCAGTATTTT	CASSEKEARNTQYF	NA	TRBV6-1	TRBJ2-3	NA
TGCGCCACTAGACAGGGGTCCCAAGAGACCCAGTACTTC	CATRQGSQETQYF	NA	TRBV5-1	TRBJ2-5	TRBD1
TGTGCCAGCAGCCTAGGACAGGGTACAGATACGCAGTATTTT	CASSLGQGTDTQYF	NA	TRBV7-7	TRBJ2-3	TRBD1
TGTGCCAGCAGCTTAGGGTCCGGGTCACCCCCGAGGCATTTT	CASSLGSGSPPRHF	NA	TRBV7-8	TRBJ1-5	NA
TGTGCCAGCAGCCGGGACAGGGCTGTGTCACCCCTCCACTTT	CASSRDRAVSPLHF	NA	TRBV6-1	TRBJ1-6	TRBD1
TGCGCCAGCAGCTTGGATGGGACAGGGCTATACAATGAGCAGTTCTTC	CASSLDGTGLYNEQFF	NA	TRBV5-1	TRBJ2-1	TRBD1
TGTGCCAGCAGCTTAAATAGCGGGGGGCTGTACGAGCAGTACTTC	CASSLNSGGLYEQYF	NA	TRBV7-6	TRBJ2-7	TRBD2
TGTGCCAGCAGCTTAGCCGTCTTTTCGGGAGCTTACAATGAGCAGTTCTTC	CASSLAVFSGAYNEQFF	NA	TRBV7-9	TRBJ2-1	NA
TGTGCCAGCCGTCTTAACACTGAAGCTTTCTTT	CASRLNTEAFF	few	TRBV6-5	TRBJ1-1	NA
TGTGCCAGCTCAATAGCGGGAGGTTCAGAGACCCAGTACTTC	CASSIAGGSETQYF	once	TRBV9	TRBJ2-5	TRBD2
TGTGCCAGTAGTAACGGCAGGGAACCCACGGAGCAGTACTTC	CASSNGREPTEQYF	NA	TRBV19	TRBJ2-7	NA
TGTGCCAGCAGTTCCTTGGTTAGCTCCTACAATGAGCAGTTCTTC	CASSSLVSSYNEQFF	NA	TRBV2	TRBJ2-1	NA
TGTGCCAGCTCCCCGGGACAGGGGGCTCAAGAGACCCAGTACTTC	CASSPGQGAQETQYF	NA	TRBV18	TRBJ2-5	TRBD1
TGTGCCAGCTCACCGCGCCTGGGAGGAGGGGCTGGTGGCTACACCTTC	CASSPRLGGGAGGYTF	NA	TRBV18	TRBJ1-2	NA
TGTGCCAGTACCGGGGGGGGTACCAATTCACCCCTCCACTTT	CASTGGGTNSPLHF	NA	TRBV19	TRBJ1-6	NA
TGTGCCAGCAGCTTAGAGGGACTAACCTACGAGCAGTACTTC	CASSLEGLTYEQYF	NA	TRBV7-6	TRBJ2-7	TRBD2
TGTGCCAGCAGCTTATATACAGGGAGTGGCTACACCTTC	CASSLYTGSGYTF	NA	TRBV11-1	TRBJ1-2	NA
TGTGCCAGCAGTACAGGGAACTCCTACGAGCAGTACTTC	CASSTGNSYEQYF	few	TRBV7-9	TRBJ2-7	NA
TGCGCCAGCAGCTTGGAAGCTAGCGGGGGCTACGAGCAGCACTTC	CASSLEASGGYEQHF	NA	TRBV5-1	TRBJ2-7	TRBD2
TGTGCCAGCAAGAGAGGGGGCACTAATGAAAAACTGTTTTTT	CASKRGGTNEKLFF	NA	TRBV6-1	TRBJ1-4	TRBD1
TGTGCCAGCACCCTTAACCGATACTCGGACGAGCAGTACTTC	CASTLNRYSDEQYF	few	TRBV27	TRBJ2-7	NA
TGTGCCAGCAATCCAGGGGCAACTAATGAAAAACTGTTTTTT	CASNPGATNEKLFF	NA	TRBV6-1	TRBJ1-4	NA
TGCGCCAGCAGCTTTCGGCAGGGTGGCGAGCAGTACTTC	CASSFRQGGEQYF	NA	TRBV5-1	TRBJ2-7	NA
TGTGCCAGCAGTACGAGCGGGGACGGGGAGCTGTTTTTT	CASSTSGDGELFF	NA	TRBV6-6	TRBJ2-2	TRBD2
TGTGCCAGCAGCTTACCGGGACAGCCCTACAATGAGCAGTTCTTC	CASSLPGQPYNEQFF	NA	TRBV11-3	TRBJ2-1	TRBD1
TGTACGACTAGCGGGGCTACCTACGAGCAGTACTTC	CTTSGATYEQYF	NA	TRBV28	TRBJ2-7	TRBD2
TGTGCCAGCAGCCAAAGCGCGGGGGGTACGCAGTATTTT	CASSQSAGGTQYF	NA	TRBV14	TRBJ2-3	TRBD2
TGTGCCAGTAGTATAGGACTAGGCCGAGATACGCAGTATTTT	CASSIGLGRDTQYF	few	TRBV19	TRBJ2-3	NA
TGTGCCTCGGGACAGGGGGCTTACGAGCAGTACTTC	CASGQGAYEQYF	few	TRBV30	TRBJ2-7	TRBD1
TGTGCCAGCAGCCCGGACAGGGAGAAAGCTTTCTTT	CASSPDREKAFF	NA	TRBV7-9	TRBJ1-1	TRBD1
TGTGCCAGCCTGTGGGGAGGGGGTGAAAAACTGTTTTTT	CASLWGGGEKLFF	NA	TRBV6-1	TRBJ1-4	NA
TGTGCCAGCAGCCCACCGTTTGGAGGGGATGGCTACACCTTC	CASSPPFGGDGYTF	NA	TRBV7-9	TRBJ1-2	NA
TGTGCCAGCAGCCCCCGAGCTAGCGGGGTGTCGTACCAAGAGACCCAGTACTTC	CASSPRASGVSYQETQYF	NA	TRBV11-2	TRBJ2-5	TRBD2
TGTGCCAGCAGTTACGCGTCGGCTGGAAACACCATATATTTT	CASSYASAGNTIYF	NA	TRBV6-5	TRBJ1-3	NA
TGTGCCAGCAGCTTGGCCCGACAGGGTGAGCAGTACTTC	CASSLARQGEQYF	once	TRBV5-4	TRBJ2-7	TRBD1
TGTGCCAGCAGCGCCCGACTCGCAACTAATGAAAAACTGTTTTTT	CASSARLATNEKLFF	NA	TRBV7-9	TRBJ1-4	NA
TGTGCCAGCAGTTCCAGGGCCACTGAAGCTTTCTTT	CASSSRATEAFF	NA	TRBV6-6	TRBJ1-1	NA
TGTGCCAGCAGCCCCGGGACAGTCCAAGGCTACACCTTC	CASSPGTVQGYTF	NA	TRBV6-5	TRBJ1-2	TRBD1
TGTGCCAGCTCACCACAAGACAGGAAGGGCTACGAGCAGTACTTC	CASSPQDRKGYEQYF	NA	TRBV18	TRBJ2-7	NA
TGTGCCAGCAGAGGGGGACTAGCGGGAGCGAACACCGGGGAGCTGTTTTTT	CASRGGLAGANTGELFF	NA	TRBV2	TRBJ2-2	TRBD2
TGTGCCAGCAGTGAAGTGAGGGACAGGGTAGACAATGAGCAGTTCTTC	CASSEVRDRVDNEQFF	NA	TRBV6-1	TRBJ2-1	TRBD1